These T cell receptor beta chains were read from a single sample in a study of chemoradiotherapy in HPV16-positive cancers. Using immunoSEQ multiplex PCR, the repertoire was profiled, and TCRdb retains in-frame clones only, with some absent. The table records about 66,000 clones, roughly 90% of them present only once. The input for sequencing was blood, taken from a patient who underwent chemoradiotherapy. Receptor source: a human donor with HPV-associated anogenital cancer. Each CDR3 is given with its conserved first and last residue. A D gene is named only where the DNA matches it firmly. The size of a clone is reported for some rows only, either as once, few or many, or as a class for expanded clones.

v_gene,d_gene,j_gene,abundance,len,CDR3aa,CDR3nt
TRBV28,-,TRBJ2-7,-,14,CASERTDSSYEQYF,TGTGCCAGCGAACGGACTGATAGCTCCTACGAGCAGTACTTC
TRBV5-4,TRBD1,TRBJ1-1,-,15,CASSLAAGGASEAFF,TGTGCCAGCAGCTTGGCCGCAGGGGGGGCGTCTGAAGCTTTCTTT
TRBV6-1,-,TRBJ2-7,-,14,CATYSRGTSYEQYF,TGTGCCACCTACTCCAGAGGGACCTCCTACGAGCAGTACTTC
TRBV11-2,-,TRBJ1-5,once,16,CASSLGRNLRNQPQHF,TGTGCCAGCAGCTTAGGCCGGAATTTACGCAATCAGCCCCAGCATTTT
TRBV11-3,TRBD1,TRBJ2-7,-,16,CASSLNRGPGTYEQYF,TGTGCCAGCAGTTTGAACAGGGGGCCCGGTACCTACGAGCAGTACTTC
TRBV19,TRBD1,TRBJ1-5,-,13,CASGTGGNQPQHF,TGTGCCAGCGGGACAGGGGGCAATCAGCCCCAGCATTTT
TRBV5-6,-,TRBJ2-7,-,13,CASSLGVGGEQYF,TGTGCCAGCAGCCTAGGGGTGGGGGGCGAGCAGTACTTC
TRBV7-9,-,TRBJ1-4,once,15,CASSSMGQINEKLFF,TGTGCCAGCAGCTCTATGGGACAAATAAATGAAAAACTGTTTTTT
TRBV7-2,-,TRBJ2-7,-,13,CASSPQWIYEQYF,TGTGCCAGCAGCCCGCAGTGGATTTACGAGCAGTACTTC
TRBV27,-,TRBJ2-7,-,17,CASSFRLYRDTSYEQYF,TGTGCCAGCAGTTTTCGACTTTACCGGGACACCTCCTACGAGCAGTACTTC
TRBV9,-,TRBJ2-1,-,15,CASSVVTGPTNEQFF,TGTGCCAGCAGCGTAGTGACTGGCCCGACTAATGAGCAGTTCTTC
TRBV7-9,TRBD1,TRBJ1-3,-,17,CASSPPTGQLTGNTIYF,TGTGCCAGCAGCCCCCCCACGGGACAGCTTACGGGAAACACCATATATTTT
TRBV19,-,TRBJ2-5,-,15,CASSIVTREDETQYF,TGTGCCAGTAGTATAGTTACGAGGGAGGATGAGACCCAGTACTTC
TRBV10-3,-,TRBJ1-1,once,13,CAIHGGLNTEAFF,TGTGCCATCCATGGGGGCCTAAACACTGAAGCTTTCTTT
TRBV19,-,TRBJ1-5,-,15,CASSIDGGGGQPQHF,TGTGCCAGTAGTATAGATGGGGGAGGAGGCCAGCCCCAGCATTTT
TRBV11-2,-,TRBJ1-1,-,15,CASSPFTGMNTEAFF,TGTGCCAGCAGCCCCTTTACAGGGATGAACACTGAAGCTTTCTTT
TRBV11-2,TRBD1,TRBJ1-4,-,13,CASSLGDRGKLFF,TGTGCCAGCAGCTTGGGGGACAGGGGGAAACTGTTTTTT
TRBV19,TRBD2,TRBJ2-3,-,17,CASSTPGLAGGADTQYF,TGTGCCAGTAGTACCCCGGGACTAGCGGGAGGGGCCGATACGCAGTATTTT
TRBV10-2,-,TRBJ2-1,-,17,CASSESYLGSSYNEQFF,TGCGCCAGCAGTGAGTCGTACCTCGGAAGCTCCTACAATGAGCAGTTCTTC
TRBV5-1,-,TRBJ2-1,few,14,CASSLDSIQNEQFF,TGCGCCAGCAGCTTAGATAGTATCCAGAATGAGCAGTTCTTC
TRBV5-6,-,TRBJ1-3,-,12,CASSLSGNTIYF,TGTGCCAGCAGCTTATCTGGAAACACCATATATTTT
TRBV20-1,-,TRBJ1-2,once,11,CSARVGDGYTF,TGCAGTGCTAGAGTTGGAGATGGCTACACCTTC
TRBV5-5,TRBD1,TRBJ2-7,-,15,CASSSIDRVSNEQYF,TGTGCCAGCAGTAGTATCGACAGGGTCTCAAACGAGCAGTACTTC
TRBV28,-,TRBJ2-1,-,12,CASSLSYNEQFF,TGTGCCAGCAGTTTAAGTTACAATGAGCAGTTCTTC
TRBV5-1,-,TRBJ2-3,-,15,CASSSRIPSTDTQYF,TGCGCCAGCAGCTCAAGAATCCCTAGCACAGATACGCAGTATTTT
TRBV7-8,TRBD1,TRBJ1-3,once,13,CASSQGGWQPAYF,TGTGCCAGCAGCCAGGGGGGTTGGCAGCCCGCGTATTTT
TRBV6-5,TRBD1,TRBJ1-6,-,14,CASNRQGGTSPLHF,TGTGCCAGCAACCGACAGGGTGGAACTTCACCCCTCCACTTT
TRBV27,-,TRBJ2-5,-,16,CASSASGYSISETQYF,TGTGCCAGCAGTGCCTCGGGCTACTCCATCTCGGAGACCCAGTACTTC
TRBV7-2,TRBD1,TRBJ2-5,-,16,CASSLPNRGFRETQYF,TGTGCCAGCAGCTTACCCAACAGGGGATTTCGAGAGACCCAGTACTTC
TRBV5-1,TRBD2,TRBJ2-3,-,16,CASSLEGGPRTDTQYF,TGCGCCAGCAGCTTGGAGGGAGGGCCCCGCACAGATACGCAGTATTTT
TRBV6-1,-,TRBJ1-2,-,12,CASSEGNYGYTF,TGTGCCAGCAGTGAGGGGAACTATGGCTACACCTTC
TRBV10-3,TRBD2,TRBJ2-1,-,15,CAISESSGGYYEQFF,TGTGCCATCAGTGAGTCGAGCGGGGGATACTATGAGCAGTTCTTC
TRBV6-7,-,TRBJ1-2,-,15,CASSYRFGSNYGYTF,TGTGCCAGCAGTTATCGGTTCGGTTCTAACTATGGCTACACCTTC
TRBV4-1,-,TRBJ1-5,-,16,CASSQVAGALNQPQHF,TGCGCCAGCAGCCAAGTAGCAGGGGCCCTCAATCAGCCCCAGCATTTT
TRBV5-5,TRBD1,TRBJ1-2,-,14,CASSWTPGGYGYTF,TGTGCCAGCAGCTGGACGCCAGGGGGCTATGGCTACACCTTC
TRBV7-2,TRBD2,TRBJ2-3,-,15,CASSYLAAATDTQYF,TGTGCCAGCAGTTATCTAGCGGCGGCGACAGATACGCAGTATTTT
TRBV5-5,-,TRBJ1-2,-,14,CASSLRRSPQGYTF,TGTGCCAGCAGCTTGCGGAGGTCCCCTCAGGGCTACACCTTC
TRBV7-9,-,TRBJ2-5,-,16,CASSLAKGRGWETQYF,TGTGCCAGCAGCTTAGCGAAAGGACGGGGATGGGAGACCCAGTACTTC
TRBV27,-,TRBJ2-5,-,16,CASSSQGGVSAGTQYF,TGTGCCAGCAGTTCACAAGGGGGGGTGTCAGCCGGGACCCAGTACTTC
TRBV6-1,TRBD2,TRBJ2-7,-,15,CASSVVSGTTYEQYF,TGTGCCAGCAGTGTTGTTAGCGGGACGACCTACGAGCAGTACTTC
TRBV11-2,-,TRBJ1-2,-,16,CASSLEARGGNYGYTF,TGTGCCAGCAGCTTAGAGGCACGAGGTGGTAACTATGGCTACACCTTC
TRBV19,-,TRBJ1-1,-,15,CASSTERTVPTEAFF,TGTGCCAGTAGTACCGAAAGGACGGTCCCCACTGAAGCTTTCTTT
TRBV7-8,TRBD2,TRBJ2-1,-,17,CASSLVLGLAGGNEQFF,TGTGCCAGCAGCCTAGTATTGGGACTAGCGGGGGGCAATGAGCAGTTCTTC
TRBV5-1,-,TRBJ1-1,-,14,CASSLGDGTTEAFF,TGCGCCAGCAGCTTGGGGGACGGGACGACGGAAGCTTTCTTT
TRBV19,-,TRBJ1-6,-,16,CASSIMDTGANSPLHF,TGTGCCAGTAGTATTATGGACACGGGGGCCAATTCACCCCTCCACTTT
TRBV6-1,-,TRBJ2-3,-,18,CASSEATVRGAAEDTQYF,TGTGCCAGCAGTGAAGCGACTGTGAGGGGAGCTGCAGAGGATACGCAGTATTTT
TRBV4-2,-,TRBJ2-3,-,15,CASSPSVLAPTSQYF,TGTGCCAGCAGCCCCTCAGTCCTAGCGCCAACCTCGCAGTATTTT
TRBV13,-,TRBJ2-1,few,14,CASRARGLYNEQFF,TGTGCCAGCAGGGCCCGGGGCCTCTACAATGAGCAGTTCTTC
TRBV7-6,-,TRBJ2-5,-,14,CASMEFGVRETQYF,TGTGCCAGCATGGAGTTTGGTGTGAGAGAGACCCAGTACTTC
TRBV9,-,TRBJ1-1,-,13,CASSVELGREAFF,TGTGCCAGCAGCGTAGAGTTGGGAAGAGAAGCTTTCTTT
TRBV6-1,-,TRBJ1-1,once,13,CASAWGGDTEAFF,TGTGCCAGCGCGTGGGGGGGAGACACTGAAGCTTTCTTT
TRBV7-2,TRBD2,TRBJ2-3,-,16,CASSSFSIKAGGTQYF,TGTGCCAGCAGCTCCTTTTCTATCAAGGCGGGGGGTACGCAGTATTTT
TRBV7-3,-,TRBJ1-1,-,16,CASSFRGGPENTEAFF,TGTGCCAGCAGCTTCCGAGGGGGGCCCGAGAACACTGAAGCTTTCTTT
TRBV2,-,TRBJ1-4,few,16,CASSDLMTATNEKLFF,TGTGCCAGCAGTGACCTCATGACAGCAACTAATGAAAAACTGTTTTTT
TRBV19,-,TRBJ2-3,-,14,CAISRSFSTDTQYF,TGTGCCATTTCGCGGAGTTTTAGCACAGATACGCAGTATTTT
TRBV11-1,-,TRBJ2-6,-,15,CASSLSGSGANVLTF,TGTGCCAGCAGCTTATCGGGGTCTGGGGCCAACGTCCTGACTTTC
TRBV5-4,-,TRBJ2-3,once,13,CASSLPVGDTQYF,TGTGCCAGCAGCCTCCCCGTAGGAGATACGCAGTATTTT
TRBV6-4,TRBD1,TRBJ2-3,-,15,CASSPDRGGTDTQYF,TGTGCCAGCAGTCCCGACAGGGGAGGAACAGATACGCAGTATTTT
TRBV7-9,TRBD1,TRBJ2-6,-,17,CASSLGTGVSGANVLTF,TGTGCCAGCAGCCTCGGGACAGGGGTCTCTGGGGCCAACGTCCTGACTTTC
TRBV5-6,TRBD2,TRBJ2-1,-,15,CASSQPGLAYHEQFF,TGTGCCAGCAGTCAACCGGGACTAGCATATCATGAGCAGTTCTTC